The 14 T cell receptor beta chains below come from one sample, sequenced in a study of T cell changes during pregnancy in multiple sclerosis (dated by TCRdb to the late 2010s). Receptor libraries were prepared by the immunoSEQ multiplex PCR assay. The immuneACCESS repertoire file appears here via TCRdb, limited to in-frame rearrangements. These files lack a portion of the clones; in checked studies, under half of the deficit traces to unresolved V genes, and the cause of the others is not known. For this sample there are roughly 15,000 clones; 65% to 90% appear just once. Roughly a fifth of the sample is held by the ten biggest clonotypes. The source material was CD8+ T cells from peripheral blood mononuclear cells, sampled in the first trimester of pregnancy. The receptors come from a female donor with multiple sclerosis, enrolled in a pregnancy study.

The CDR3 DNA follows: TGTGCCAGCAGTGGGGACAGCCCCTCCGGGGAGCTGTTTTTT. Its protein product is CASSGDSPSGELFF. This chain joins TRBV6-1 and TRBJ2-2; 7 nucleotides line up with TRBD1. Germline CDR1 MNHNS, CDR2 SASEGT. J lost 6 bases, V lost 4 bases, and 5 bases had no gene match. This CDR3 comprises 14 residues.

The rearrangement joins TRBV7-6 to TRBJ2-2, with a weak D call TRBD2 (6 bases). CDR1 is SGHVS, CDR2 FNYEAQ, per germline. V was trimmed by 2 bases and J by 4 bases, leaving 8 bases between them. This CDR3 is 14 amino acids long. The chain's CDR3 is CASSLRGFTGELFF. The CDR3 DNA is TGTGCCAGCAGCTTACGGGGGTTCACCGGGGAGCTGTTTTTT.

The chain employs TRBV14 and TRBJ2-1; D is unclear. From germline, CDR1 is SGHDN and CDR2 FVKESK. Trimming stripped 2 bases from V and 0 bases from J, with 14 bases between. The CDR3 covers 17 residues. CDR3 in amino acids: CASSQRSPGSSYNEQFF. CDR3 DNA sequence: TGTGCCAGCAGCCAACGATCTCCAGGAAGCTCCTACAATGAGCAGTTCTTC.

This rearrangement joins TRBV5-1 to TRBJ2-7, with 10 positions matching TRBD2. CDR1 is SGHRS, CDR2 YFSETQ, per germline. The CDR3 runs 14 residues. J was trimmed by 6 bases and V by 2 bases; bases with no gene match: 5. CDR3 amino acids: CASSLAGGPVEQYF. In nucleotides, the CDR3 is TGCGCCAGCAGCTTAGCGGGAGGGCCGGTCGAGCAGTACTTC. The full variable domain, completed using reference TRBV5-1 and TRBJ2-7, is KAGVTQTPRYLIKTRGQQVTLSCSPISGHRSVSWYQQTPGQGLQFLFEYFSETQRNKGNFPGRFSGRQFSNSRSEMNVSTLELGDSALYLCASSLAGGPVEQYFGPGTRLTVT.

The chain combines TRBV9 with TRBJ2-7, with 8 bases matching TRBD2. The germline CDR1 and CDR2 sequences are SGDLS and YYNGEE. The trim removed 7 bases at V and 9 bases at J, leaving 15 bases unmatched. The length of the CDR3 is 14 residues. For the CDR3, the DNA is TGTGCCAGCGACCGGGGGGGTGCCGAAACTGGGCAGTACTTC. Protein product: CASDRGGAETGQYF.

The chain links TRBV27 to TRBJ2-3, with D perhaps matching TRBD2 (5 bases). Trimming removed 0 bases at V and 4 bases at J, with 11 bases between. The CDR3 spans 15 residues. Germline V lookup: CDR1 MNHEY, CDR2 SMNVEV (reference sequence). CDR3 amino acids: CASSLSLASPDTQYF. In DNA, the CDR3 is TGTGCCAGCAGTTTATCGTTGGCTAGCCCAGATACGCAGTATTTT.

The chain combines TRBV6-1 with TRBJ2-7, with 10 bases that match TRBD1. The CDR3 is 15 amino acids. Germline CDR1 and CDR2: MNHNS and SASEGT. V shed 4 bases, J shed 0 bases, and the junction held 3 bases outside the gene matches. CDR3 loop: CASSGDRGDSYEQYF. The CDR3 DNA is TGTGCCAGCAGTGGGGACAGGGGAGACTCCTACGAGCAGTACTTC.

The chain carries TRBV21-1 and TRBJ1-4; TRBD1 is the table's D call and was not checked against the DNA. TRBV21-1 is listed as a pseudogene. The length of the CDR3 is 16 residues. CDR3 residues: CASSKEKGATNEKLFF. The CDR3, as DNA: TGTGCCAGCAGCAAAGAAAAAGGGGCAACTAATGAAAAACTGTTTTTT.

V usage is TRBV9 and J usage is TRBJ2-7; D may be TRBD2 (6 bases). This CDR3 region has 14 residues. Germline CDR1 SGDLS, CDR2 YYNGEE. Between the trimmed V and J ends, which lost 2 bases and 3 bases, there was a span of 12 bases. DNA of the CDR3: TGTGCCAGCAGCGTCGGGGGAAAAAACTACGAGCAGTACTTC. It translates to CASSVGGKNYEQYF.

The chain combines TRBV2 with TRBJ2-3, with TRBD2 as a possible D gene (5 bases). Trimming took 3 bases from V and 2 from J, leaving 12 bases between them. Germline CDR1 reads SNHLY; CDR2 reads FYNNEI. This CDR3 has 15 residues. CDR3 sequence: CASSETNFDTDTQYF. CDR3 DNA sequence: TGTGCCAGCAGTGAGACTAATTTCGACACAGATACGCAGTATTTT.

The rearrangement uses TRBV9 and TRBJ1-1; unclear D gene. The V gene lost 6 bases and the J gene lost 2 bases, with 14 bases spanning the gap. CDR3 length equals 14 residues. CDR1 and CDR2 from the germline V gene are SGDLS and YYNGEE. CDR3 sequence reads: CASTTGVFNTEAFF. The CDR3 nucleotides read TGTGCCAGCACCACCGGGGTCTTCAACACTGAAGCTTTCTTT.

Only one count was recorded for this clone. The V gene is TRBV7-9, the J gene TRBJ2-1; TRBD2 is a possible D gene (5 bases). The CDR3 has 15 amino acids. In germline, CDR1 is SEHNR, CDR2 FQNEAQ (reference sequence). Trimming left V 5 bases short and J 3 bases short, with 14 bases between. Written as DNA, the CDR3 is TGTGCCAGCAGCGGAGGTCGTCCGGTCTACAATGAGCAGTTCTTC. Translated, it gives CASSGGRPVYNEQFF.

The CDR3 DNA follows: TGTGCCAGCAGCATCCGGACACTGTCCTACGAGCAGTACTTC. This translates into CASSIRTLSYEQYF. The chain recombines TRBV11-2 with TRBJ2-7; TRBD1 is a possible D gene (5 bases). CDR1 and CDR2 (germline): SGHAT, FQNNGV. The CDR3 loop spans 14 amino acids. V lost 5 bases to trimming and J lost 1 base, with 12 bases between them.

The genes are TRBV13 and TRBJ2-2; tentatively, D is TRBD1 (6 bases). This CDR3 comprises 15 residues. Trimming removed 1 base from V and 6 bases from J, with 12 bases in between. Per germline, CDR1 PRHDT and CDR2 FYEKMQ (reference sequence). CDR3 in DNA: TGTGCCAGCAGCTTAGAAACAGGGTTTCCCGGGGAGCTGTTTTTT. Translation: CASSLETGFPGELFF.